The rows below give T cell receptor beta chains drawn from one sample of a study of shared clonotypes between healthy human individuals. Produced via immunoSEQ multiplex PCR; TCRdb's table is partial and in-frame only. The table has about 1.5 million clones, 95% to 99% seen once. Sample: naive CD4+ T cells sorted from blood. Every receptor here comes from a man aged 25-40 years in good health. CDR3s include the opening cysteine and the closing phenylalanine or tryptophan. Fields, in order: J gene, V gene, D gene, CDR3 DNA, CDR3 protein. The D gene is left open where the match is weak.

>TRBJ2-2|TRBV2|-
TGTGCCAGCAGTGGATTAGAGGCCGGGGAGCTGTTTTTT
CASSGLEAGELFF
>TRBJ2-3|TRBV7-2|TRBD2
TGTGCCAGCAGCTTAACTAGCGGATTCCAAGAATTGGATACGCAGTATTTT
CASSLTSGFQELDTQYF
>TRBJ2-7|TRBV20-1|-
TGCAGTGCTAGATCACTTTCCGAGCAGTACTTC
CSARSLSEQYF
>TRBJ2-3|TRBV5-6|-
TGTGCCAGCAGCTTGTCTGGGGGCACAGATACGCAGTATTTT
CASSLSGGTDTQYF
>TRBJ2-1|TRBV7-3|TRBD2
TGTGCCAGCAGCTTAACTAGCGGGGGTAACGGTTATGAGCAGTTCTTC
CASSLTSGGNGYEQFF
>TRBJ1-3|TRBV7-2|TRBD1
TGTGCCAGCAGCCAAATGGCGGGGAGGGGGCCCATATATTTT
CASSQMAGRGPIYF
>TRBJ2-7|TRBV28|-
TGTGCCAGCAGTTTACCCAGGGTTTGGGAGCAGTACTTC
CASSLPRVWEQYF
>TRBJ1-2|TRBV14|-
TGTGCCAGCAGCCAACTCGAGGGCTTTGGCTACACCTTC
CASSQLEGFGYTF
>TRBJ1-5|TRBV30|TRBD1
TGTGCCTGGAGTGTAGGTAGGACAGGGGGGTACAATCAGCCCCAGCATTTT
CAWSVGRTGGYNQPQHF
>TRBJ2-2|TRBV7-2|TRBD1
TGTGCCAGCAGCCCAGCCGGGACAGGCGCCGGGGAGCTGTTTTTT
CASSPAGTGAGELFF
>TRBJ2-5|TRBV5-1|TRBD2
TGCGCCAGCAGCCCGCTTGGGAGCGGGGCAGGGTACCAAGAGACCCAGTACTTC
CASSPLGSGAGYQETQYF
>TRBJ2-5|TRBV7-2|TRBD1
TGTGCCAGCAGCTTACAGACAGGGCAAGAGACCCAGTACTTC
CASSLQTGQETQYF
>TRBJ2-1|TRBV10-3|TRBD1
TGTGCCATCAGCGCGGACAGGGGCTCTCTCAATGAGCAGTTCTTC
CAISADRGSLNEQFF
>TRBJ2-7|TRBV18|TRBD1
TGTGCCAGCTCCCCAGGGACAGGGGACTACGAGCAGTACTTC
CASSPGTGDYEQYF
>TRBJ2-1|TRBV5-1|-
TGCGCCAGCAGCTTGTACCCAGGTAATGAGCAGTTCTTC
CASSLYPGNEQFF
>TRBJ1-2|TRBV19|-
TGTGCCAGTAGTATTAGGATGAACCTCTATGCAGGCTACACCTTC
CASSIRMNLYAGYTF
>TRBJ2-1|TRBV25-1|-
TGTGCCAGCAGTACCTTAGGGGAGCAGTTCTTC
CASSTLGEQFF
>TRBJ1-1|TRBV19|TRBD1
TGTGCCAGTAGTGCACAGGGGTTGACCACTGAAGCTTTCTTT
CASSAQGLTTEAFF
>TRBJ2-5|TRBV27|TRBD1
TGTGCCAGCAGTTTAGCGACCGTGGACAGGGGCCGCCTACAAGAGACCCAGTACTTC
CASSLATVDRGRLQETQYF
>TRBJ2-5|TRBV27|-
TGTGCCAGCAGTTCTTTAAGTGCGGCCCTGTCGGAGACCCAGTACTTC
CASSSLSAALSETQYF